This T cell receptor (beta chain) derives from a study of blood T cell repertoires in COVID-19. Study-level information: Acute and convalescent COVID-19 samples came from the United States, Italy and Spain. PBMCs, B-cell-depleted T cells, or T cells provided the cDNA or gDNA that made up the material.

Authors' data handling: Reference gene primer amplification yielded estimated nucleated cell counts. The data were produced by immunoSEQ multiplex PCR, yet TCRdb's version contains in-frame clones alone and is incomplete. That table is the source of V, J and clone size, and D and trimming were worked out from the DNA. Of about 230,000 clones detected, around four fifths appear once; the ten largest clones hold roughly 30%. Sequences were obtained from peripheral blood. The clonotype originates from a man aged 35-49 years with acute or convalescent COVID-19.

This chain's CDR3 is CATQKSFSGNTIYF. The CDR3 DNA follows: TGTGCCACCCAAAAGAGTTTCTCTGGAAACACCATATATTTT. The chain links TRBV15 to TRBJ1-3; the D is unclear. Germline loops: CDR1 LNHNV, CDR2 YYDKDF (reference sequence). V lost 8 bases and J lost 0, with 11 bases in between. The CDR3 runs to 14 residues.